Listed below are T cell receptor beta chains from one sample, sequenced in a study of blood T cell repertoires in COVID-19. Sequencing was performed with immunoSEQ multiplex PCR; in TCRdb, only in-frame clones are kept and a portion is missing. The table includes about 300,000 clones, 85% to 90% detected once. Sequences were obtained from peripheral blood. These receptors were taken from a woman aged 50 to 60 with COVID-19, enrolled during active disease. CDR3s include the opening cysteine and the closing phenylalanine or tryptophan. D genes are given only for firm matches. Clone size is given for some rows only: seen once, a few or many times, or a class if the clone is expanded.

D,J,V,size,DNA,CDR3
TRBD2,TRBJ2-5,TRBV11-2,.,TGTGCCAGCAGCCTAACTAGCGGGAGGGCGGGGTACCAAGAGACCCAGTACTTC,CASSLTSGRAGYQETQYF
TRBD1,TRBJ1-5,TRBV4-2,.,TGTGCCAGCAGCCAACCCCGACAGGGCTATAGCAATCAGCCCCAGCATTTT,CASSQPRQGYSNQPQHF
TRBD2,TRBJ2-1,TRBV7-6,.,TGTGCCAGCAGCTATGGGGGTATAGCGGGGAATGAGCAGTTCTTC,CASSYGGIAGNEQFF
TRBD2,TRBJ2-7,TRBV30,.,TGTGCCTGGAGTAAACTAGCGGGAGGCCTCGAGCAGTACTTC,CAWSKLAGGLEQYF
.,TRBJ1-1,TRBV19,.,TGTGCCAGTAGTACTTCAGGGTTTAATACTGAAGCTTTCTTT,CASSTSGFNTEAFF
.,TRBJ1-5,TRBV6-5,.,TGTGCCAGCAGTCCCAGGGGCCTTAAGCCCCAGCATTTT,CASSPRGLKPQHF
TRBD1,TRBJ1-1,TRBV4-1,.,TGCGCCAGCAGCCCATTGGTGCGTTCAGGACAGGGTTGGACTGAAGCTTTCTTT,CASSPLVRSGQGWTEAFF
.,TRBJ1-5,TRBV5-6,.,TGTGCCAGCAGCTTGTCAGGCCATAGCAATCAGCCCCAGCATTTT,CASSLSGHSNQPQHF
.,TRBJ2-2,TRBV5-4,.,TGTGCCAGCAGCTTGGTAGGAGGGGACACCGGGGAGCTGTTTTTT,CASSLVGGDTGELFF
.,TRBJ2-7,TRBV5-4,.,TGTGCCAGCAGCTTAGGGCAGGGCCCTTACGAGCAGTACTTC,CASSLGQGPYEQYF
.,TRBJ1-6,TRBV11-2,.,TGTGCCAGCAGCTTAGGGGGACTCGGAGCTGGGAATTCACCCCTCCACTTT,CASSLGGLGAGNSPLHF
.,TRBJ1-5,TRBV7-9,.,TGTGCCACCTCAGGATCGGTGGATAATCAGCCCCAGCATTTT,CATSGSVDNQPQHF
.,TRBJ1-2,TRBV30,.,TGTGCCTGGAGTCTTCCGGTCCGGGGTGGCTACACCTTC,CAWSLPVRGGYTF
TRBD1,TRBJ1-2,TRBV9,.,TGTGCCAGCAGCTCCCCGACAGGGCCCGGGGGCTACACCTTC,CASSSPTGPGGYTF
.,TRBJ1-3,TRBV15,.,TGTGCCACCAGGGATTTCGGGGGATCCGGAAACACCATATATTTT,CATRDFGGSGNTIYF
TRBD1,TRBJ2-5,TRBV5-1,.,TGCGCCAGCAGCAGGGACAGTTTCCAAGAGACCCAGTACTTC,CASSRDSFQETQYF
TRBD1,TRBJ2-7,TRBV6-2/TRBV6-3,.,TGTGCCAGCAGTTGGGGGACAGGCTACGAGCAGTACTTC,CASSWGTGYEQYF
.,TRBJ2-7,TRBV19,.,TGTGCCAGTACCAGGGGCCAGAGTGGGTACGAGCAGTACTTC,CASTRGQSGYEQYF
TRBD2,TRBJ2-7,TRBV6-2/TRBV6-3,.,TGTGCCAGCAGCTCTAGCGGGAGGGCAGGTTACGAGCAGTACTTC,CASSSSGRAGYEQYF
TRBD1,TRBJ1-2,TRBV3-1/TRBV3-2,.,TGTGCCAGCAGCGGCCGGGACAGTCAGGGCTACACCTTC,CASSGRDSQGYTF
.,TRBJ1-2,TRBV27,.,TGTGCCAGCAGTTTAAGCCTTAACTATGGCTACACCTTC,CASSLSLNYGYTF
TRBD2,TRBJ2-1,TRBV27,.,TGTGCCAGCAGTCGTTACGGGGCGGGAGGACGGGATGAGCAGTTCTTC,CASSRYGAGGRDEQFF
TRBD1,TRBJ1-1,TRBV19,.,TGTGCCAGTAGTATTGGCGGACAGGGGGCCGGCACTGAAGCTTTCTTT,CASSIGGQGAGTEAFF
TRBD1,TRBJ1-4,TRBV29-1,.,TGCAGCCCCGGGGACAGGCCTAATGAAAAACTGTTTTTT,CSPGDRPNEKLFF
TRBD1,TRBJ2-1,TRBV18,.,TGTGCCAGCTGCCCCGGGACAGGTTACAATGAGCAGTTCTTC,CASCPGTGYNEQFF
.,TRBJ1-1,TRBV3-1/TRBV3-2,once,TGTGCCAGCAGCCACAGTCCGAACACTGAAGCTTTCTTT,CASSHSPNTEAFF
TRBD2,TRBJ2-3,TRBV11-3,.,TGTGCCAGCAGGCGCGGGAGGGCGGGCACAGATACGCAGTATTTT,CASRRGRAGTDTQYF
.,TRBJ1-1,TRBV5-1,.,TGCGCCAGCACCCCCCGCGACACACTGAACACTGAAGCTTTCTTT,CASTPRDTLNTEAFF
.,TRBJ1-5,TRBV19,.,TGTGCCAGTAGTATAGGGGCATCCAGGGGTAACAGCAATCAGCCCCAGCATTTT,CASSIGASRGNSNQPQHF
.,TRBJ2-4,TRBV2,.,TGTGCCAGTCGGGCGGAGGGGGACAGAGCCAAAAACATTCAGTACTTC,CASRAEGDRAKNIQYF
TRBD1,TRBJ2-7,TRBV11-3,.,TGTGCCAGCAGCTTAGATGACAGGGTCCGCAAGGCAGTCTACGAGCAGTACTTC,CASSLDDRVRKAVYEQYF
.,TRBJ1-1,TRBV5-6,.,TGTGCCAGCAGCCGCTGGACAGCTCCGAGGACTGAAGCTTTCTTT,CASSRWTAPRTEAFF
.,TRBJ1-6,TRBV20-1,.,TGCAGTGCTAGTGTCGCCGGAGGTGCCTCACCCCTCCACTTT,CSASVAGGASPLHF